The source of this TCR beta chain is a study of T-cell reconstitution after alpha-beta-depleted transplantation in children. A library of TCRbeta sequences, prepared with unique molecular identifiers, was generated. Using its own MiXCR run on the PCR reads, TCRdb lists one record per CDR3 protein. The sample consists of approximately 400,000 distinct CDR3 sequences, roughly 11% of them appearing once. The CDR3 has 13 amino acids. Germline values: CDR1 DFQATT, CDR2 SNEGSKA (reference sequence). V lost 4 bases to trimming and J lost 5 bases; unmatched junction nucleotides: 5. The sample was PBMCs from the stem cell graft donor, taken from the stem cell graft. This clonotype was sampled from a human donor who donated a stem cell graft to a child with acute myeloid leukemia. The rearrangement uses TRBV20-1 and TRBJ2-5; 9 nucleotides align to TRBD1. The CDR3: CSANTGGRETQYF. The CDR3 nucleotides are TGCAGTGCTAACACAGGGGGCCGGGAGACCCAGTACTTC.